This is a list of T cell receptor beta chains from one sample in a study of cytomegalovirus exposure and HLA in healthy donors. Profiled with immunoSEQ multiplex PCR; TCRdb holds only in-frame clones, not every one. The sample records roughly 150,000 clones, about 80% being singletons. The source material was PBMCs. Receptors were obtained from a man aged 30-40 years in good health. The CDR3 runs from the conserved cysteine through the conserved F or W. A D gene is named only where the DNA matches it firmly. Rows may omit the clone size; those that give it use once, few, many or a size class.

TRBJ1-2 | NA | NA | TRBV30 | TGTGCCTGGAGTGTCCAGGTACGGAGGGGCTACACCTTC | CAWSVQVRRGYTF
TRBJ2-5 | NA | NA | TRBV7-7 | TGTGCCAGCAGCCCCGTCCAAGAGACCCAGTACTTC | CASSPVQETQYF
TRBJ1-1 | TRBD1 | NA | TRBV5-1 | TGCGCCAGCAGCCCACGGACAGGGATGAACACTGAAGCTTTCTTT | CASSPRTGMNTEAFF
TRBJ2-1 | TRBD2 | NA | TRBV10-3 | TGTGCCATCAGTGATTGGACTAGCGGGGACAATGAGCAGTTCTTC | CAISDWTSGDNEQFF
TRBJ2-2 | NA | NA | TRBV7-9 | TGTGCCAGCAGCTCAACTACATACAGGGTGTGGGAGCTGTTTTTT | CASSSTTYRVWELFF
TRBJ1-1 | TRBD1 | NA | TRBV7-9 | TGTTCCAGCAGCCGACAGGGGGCCCGGACTGAAGCTTTCTTT | CSSSRQGARTEAFF
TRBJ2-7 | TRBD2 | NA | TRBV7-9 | TGTGCCAGTCAAGGGACTAGCCCCTACGAGCAGTACTTC | CASQGTSPYEQYF
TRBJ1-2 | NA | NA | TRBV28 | TGTGCCAGCAGCAAGGGGGATTACTATGGCTACACCTTC | CASSKGDYYGYTF
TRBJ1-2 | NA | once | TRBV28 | TGTGCCAGCAGTTTGGAGAGTTCGACCCCCTCTAACTATGGCTACACCTTC | CASSLESSTPSNYGYTF
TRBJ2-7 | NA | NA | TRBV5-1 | TGCGCCAGCAGCTTGGACTTCTACGAGCAGTACTTC | CASSLDFYEQYF
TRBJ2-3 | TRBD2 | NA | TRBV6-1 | TGTGCCAGCAGTGTTATCGGTCGCCGGGGGGGACTCGCGGATACGCAGTATTTT | CASSVIGRRGGLADTQYF
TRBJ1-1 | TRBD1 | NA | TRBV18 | TGTGCCAGCTCAGCCTCGACAGGGAATGTCGGCACTGAAGCTTTCTTT | CASSASTGNVGTEAFF
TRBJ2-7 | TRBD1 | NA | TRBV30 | TGTGCCTGGAGTGTCTCTTTAGGGGGCGCCGAGCAGTACTTC | CAWSVSLGGAEQYF
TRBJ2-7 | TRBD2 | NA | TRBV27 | TGTGCCAGCAGCCCCCAGAGTAGCGGGAGGACCCATGTGCCCTACGAGCAGTACTTC | CASSPQSSGRTHVPYEQYF
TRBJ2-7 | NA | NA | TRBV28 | TGTGCCAGCAGTACCGGGAGGGGGCCAGTCTACGAGCAGTACTTC | CASSTGRGPVYEQYF
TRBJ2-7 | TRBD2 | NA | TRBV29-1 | TGCAGCGTTCGGGCGGGAGGAGCCTACGAGCAGTACTTC | CSVRAGGAYEQYF
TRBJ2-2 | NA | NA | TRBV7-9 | TGTTCCAGCAGTTCGCGACTGAGCACCGGGGAGCTGTTTTTT | CSSSSRLSTGELFF
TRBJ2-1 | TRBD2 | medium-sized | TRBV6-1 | TGTGCCAGCAGTGAAGCTAGCGGGAGCTACAATGAGCAGTTCTTC | CASSEASGSYNEQFF
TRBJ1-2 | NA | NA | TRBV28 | TGTGCCAGCAGTTTATTTCAGGGGTATGGCTACACCTTC | CASSLFQGYGYTF
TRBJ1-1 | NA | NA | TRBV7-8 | TGTGCCAGCAGCCCCCGGACAGTGACAATGAACACTGAAGCTTTCTTT | CASSPRTVTMNTEAFF
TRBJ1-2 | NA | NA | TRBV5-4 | TGTGCCAGCAGCTCGAAACAGAGGGGGAACTATGGCTACACCTTC | CASSSKQRGNYGYTF
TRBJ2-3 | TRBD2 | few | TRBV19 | TGTGCCAGTAGTACCCCAGGGAGCGGGAGGGCCGGGGATACGCAGTATTTT | CASSTPGSGRAGDTQYF
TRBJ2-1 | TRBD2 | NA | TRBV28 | TGTGCCAGCAGCTCCCTAGCGGGAGGGTCCTACAATGAGCAGTTCTTC | CASSSLAGGSYNEQFF
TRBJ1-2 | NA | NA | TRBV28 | TGTGCCAGCAGTTTGGAGGTTGGCTATGGCTACACCTTC | CASSLEVGYGYTF
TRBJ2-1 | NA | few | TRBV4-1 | TGCGCCAGCAGCTTCGGGATGGGGGGCTCCTACAATGAGCAGTTCTTC | CASSFGMGGSYNEQFF
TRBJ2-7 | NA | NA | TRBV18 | TGTGCCAGCTCACCCGACAGGACCTACGAGCAGTACTTC | CASSPDRTYEQYF
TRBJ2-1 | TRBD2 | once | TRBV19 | TGTGCCAGTAGTATCGGGGGGAATGAGCAGTTCTTC | CASSIGGNEQFF
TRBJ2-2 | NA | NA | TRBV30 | TGTGCCTACATGGACTTGAACACCGGGGAGCTGTTTTTT | CAYMDLNTGELFF
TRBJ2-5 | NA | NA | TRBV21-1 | TGTGCCAGCAGCAAAGAGAGGGGACGGGAGGCACAAGAGACCCAGTACTTC | CASSKERGREAQETQYF
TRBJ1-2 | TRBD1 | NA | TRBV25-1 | TGTGCCAGCAGTCCCTGGGACAGGGATCCTCTAATCTATGGCTACACCTTC | CASSPWDRDPLIYGYTF
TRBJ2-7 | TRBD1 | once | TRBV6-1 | TGTGCCAGCAGTGAAGAGGGACAGGGAGTGGTATACGAGCAGTACTTC | CASSEEGQGVVYEQYF
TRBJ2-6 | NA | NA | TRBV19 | TGTGCTACGAGCGGGCCAAGGCGCTCTGGGGCCAACGTCCTGACTTTC | CATSGPRRSGANVLTF
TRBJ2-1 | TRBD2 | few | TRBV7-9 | TGTGCCAGCAGCCCCGGGGGCAGATTAGCGGGACCCAATGAGCAGTTCTTC | CASSPGGRLAGPNEQFF
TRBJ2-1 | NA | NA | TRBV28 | TGTGCCAGCAGAACGCGGGTGATTGAGCAGTTCTTC | CASRTRVIEQFF
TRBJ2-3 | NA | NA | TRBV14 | TGTGCCAGCAGCCAAGCCGGGGCAGATACGCAGTATTTT | CASSQAGADTQYF
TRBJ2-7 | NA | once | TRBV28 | TGTGCCAGCATGGACAGTTACGAGCAGTACTTC | CASMDSYEQYF
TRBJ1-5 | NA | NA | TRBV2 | TGTGCCAGCACGAGATTAAATAGCAATCAGCCCCAGCATTTT | CASTRLNSNQPQHF
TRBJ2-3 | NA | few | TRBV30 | TGTGCCTGGAGTGGGGAGGGGGGAAGCACAGATACGCAGTATTTT | CAWSGEGGSTDTQYF
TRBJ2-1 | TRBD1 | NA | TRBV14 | TGTGCCAGCAGCCAGTGGACAGGGGGCCGGAACAATGAGCAGTTCTTC | CASSQWTGGRNNEQFF
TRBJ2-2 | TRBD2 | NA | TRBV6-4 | TGTGCCAGCAGTGAACCTAGCGGAACCGGGGAGCTGTTTTTT | CASSEPSGTGELFF
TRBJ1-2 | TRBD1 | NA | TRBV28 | TGTGCCAGCAGTCCCGGGACAGCCGACTATGGCTACACCTTC | CASSPGTADYGYTF
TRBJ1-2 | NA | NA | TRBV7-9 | TGTGCCAGCAGGGGGGGTCATCGACTCTATGGCTACACCTTC | CASRGGHRLYGYTF
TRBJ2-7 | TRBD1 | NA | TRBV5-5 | TGTGCCAGCAGCTTGGCTTACAGGGGGCGACGGTGGGAGCAGTACTTC | CASSLAYRGRRWEQYF
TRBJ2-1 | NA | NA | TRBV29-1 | TGCAGCGTTGAACCAGCCGCGGCCGAGCAGTTCTTC | CSVEPAAAEQFF
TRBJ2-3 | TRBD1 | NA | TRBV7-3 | TGTGCCAGCAGTCGCGCCGGGACAGGGCGCACAGATACGCAGTATTTT | CASSRAGTGRTDTQYF
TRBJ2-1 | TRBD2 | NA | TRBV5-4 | TGTGCCAGCAGACCTTCCGGGACTAGCGTCTCGCTATCCTACAATGAGCAGTTCTTC | CASRPSGTSVSLSYNEQFF
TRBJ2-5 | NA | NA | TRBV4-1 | TGCGCCAGCAGCCAAGGGAGGGAGGTTAGGGAGACCCAGTACTTC | CASSQGREVRETQYF
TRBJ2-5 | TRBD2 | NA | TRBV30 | TGTGCCTGGAGTGTAGGTCTAGCGGGAGGGCGGGAGACCCAGTACTTC | CAWSVGLAGGRETQYF
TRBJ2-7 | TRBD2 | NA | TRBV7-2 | TGTGCCAGCAGCCCCCGACCAGCGGGAGGGCCGATTAGGAACGAGCAGTACTTC | CASSPRPAGGPIRNEQYF
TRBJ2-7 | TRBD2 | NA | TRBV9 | TGTGCCAGCAGCCCTCTCGACCGGACTAGCGGGAGGGCCCAGCGGAACGAGCAGTACTTC | CASSPLDRTSGRAQRNEQYF
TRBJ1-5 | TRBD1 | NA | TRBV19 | TGTGCCAGCAAAACGGGACAGGACCGAGTTCAGCCCCAGCATTTT | CASKTGQDRVQPQHF
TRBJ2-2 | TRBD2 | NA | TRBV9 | TGTGCCAGCAGCGTAGTGGGCGGGGGAAACACCGGGGAGCTGTTTTTT | CASSVVGGGNTGELFF
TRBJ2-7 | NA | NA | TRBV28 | TGTGCCAGCAGTTTATCCCCCGCGGGCACTCCGGCACGCGAGCAGTACTTC | CASSLSPAGTPAREQYF